What follows is one T cell receptor beta chain and its context. V was cut by 4 bases and J by 4 bases, with 13 bases left in between. In germline, CDR1 is SGHVS, CDR2 FQNEAQ. This CDR3 region has 14 residues. The data were obtained in a study of blood T cell repertoires in COVID-19. Study-wide context: From the United States, Italy and Spain came samples of acute and convalescent COVID-19. The analysed material was cDNA or gDNA that came from T cells, B-cell-depleted T cells, or PBMCs.

In the original workflow: It was from reference gene primer amplification that nucleated cell counts were estimated. Sequencing was performed with immunoSEQ multiplex PCR; in TCRdb, only in-frame clones are kept and a portion is missing. V, J and clone size are taken as reported in that table, and D and trimming were inferred from the DNA itself. The sample consists of more than 60,000 clones, nearly 90% of them appearing once. This sequence joins TRBV7-8 and TRBJ1-2; no clear D gene. The source material was peripheral blood. The sequence was collected from a woman aged 45 to 65 with active COVID-19. CDR3 sequence: CASSSKTGFYGYTF. As DNA, the CDR3 is TGTGCCAGCAGCTCCAAAACGGGGTTCTATGGCTACACCTTC.